This passage covers 18 T cell receptor beta chains from one sample sequenced in a study of Ad26.COV2.S vaccination and SARS-CoV-2 variants. Regarding treatment: over 15 received Ad26.COV2.S at low or high dose, single or two shots; about five received placebo; per-sample allocation not given. The investigators took samples on day 63 after the first vaccine or placebo injection. Profiled with immunoSEQ multiplex PCR; TCRdb holds only in-frame clones, not every one. The sample lists fewer than 500,000 clones; around 90% were seen once. Sequenced here: peripheral blood, sampled in a trial of Ad26.COV2.S vaccine versus placebo. The receptor set was obtained from a person aged 18-60 years who received the Ad26.COV2.S COVID-19 vaccine or a placebo.

V and J are TRBV7-9 and TRBJ2-1; 15 positions agree with TRBD2. This CDR3 has 19 residues. The germline CDR1 and CDR2 sequences are SEHNR and FQNEAQ (reference sequence). V lost 4 bases, J lost 2 bases, and 9 bases stayed unmatched. CDR3 region: CASSSGTSGRSPTYNEQFF. The CDR3 DNA follows: TGTGCCAGCAGCTCAGGGACTAGCGGGAGGTCCCCAACCTACAATGAGCAGTTCTTC. Filled out from reference TRBV7-9 and TRBJ2-1, the complete variable domain reads DTGVSQNPRHKITKRGQNVTFRCDPISEHNRLYWYRQTLGQGPEFLTYFQNEAQLEKSRLLSDRFSAERPKGSFSTLEIQRTEQGDSAMYLCASSSGTSGRSPTYNEQFFGPGTRLTVL.

Regarding this clone: No conserved phenylalanine or tryptophan is present at the end of the CDR3, so a read error is the likely explanation. The DNA is omitted, as the CDR3 cannot be located on it reliably, and the CDR3 follows TCRdb's listing. This sequence joins TRBV28 and TRBJ2-3; the table's D call of TRBD2 was not tested on the DNA. Per germline, CDR1 MDHEN and CDR2 SYDVKM. From its first to its last residue, the CDR3 has 12 amino acids. This chain's CDR3 is CASSLSGRAPRM.

This clone was detected only once. This rearrangement joins TRBV2 to TRBJ2-7; D unresolved. This CDR3 has 15 residues. The germline V and J ends were trimmed by 1 base and 3 bases, with 13 bases remaining between them. CDR1 and CDR2 (germline): SNHLY, FYNNEI. The DNA for the CDR3 is TGTGCCAGCAGTGAAGAAAGGGAAATACTCTACGAGCAGTACTTC. Protein sequence: CASSEEREILYEQYF.

The rearrangement joins TRBV15 to TRBJ2-1, with TRBD2 as a possible D gene (6 bases). Germline V CDR1 and CDR2: LNHNV, YYDKDF (reference sequence). V lost 3 bases and J lost 8, with 23 bases in between. The CDR3 runs to 17 residues. CDR3 residues: CATSRSLAVPAPHEQFF. The DNA for the CDR3 is TGTGCCACCAGCAGGAGCTTAGCGGTCCCCGCCCCCCATGAGCAGTTCTTC. The entire variable domain, with the rest obtained from reference TRBV15 and TRBJ2-1, is as follows: DAMVIQNPRYQVTQFGKPVTLSCSQTLNHNVMYWYQQKSSQAPKLLFHYYDKDFNNEADTPDNFQSRRPNTSFCFLDIRSPGLGDTAMYLCATSRSLAVPAPHEQFFGPGTRLTVL.

The chain is built from TRBV9 and TRBJ2-7; possible D gene TRBD1, 6 bases. The CDR3 loop spans 13 amino acids. The germline gives CDR1 SGDLS, CDR2 YYNGEE. V gave up 0 bases and J gave up 7 bases, with 11 bases separating them. The CDR3 DNA reads as TGTGCCAGCAGCGTAGAGGTCAGGGGAGAGCAGTACTTC. As protein: CASSVEVRGEQYF.

J is TRBJ1-6 and V is TRBV27; D is unclear. The V gene lost 6 bases and the J gene lost 7 bases, with 13 bases spanning the gap. Germline V gene sequence: CDR1 MNHEY, CDR2 SMNVEV (reference sequence). The CDR3 length is 14 residues. CDR3 protein: CASSLGRRNSPLHF. In DNA form, the CDR3 reads TGTGCCAGCAGCCTTGGGCGTCGAAATTCACCCCTCCACTTT.

This clone has a single count. The chain couples TRBV9 to TRBJ1-2; a weak D match, TRBD1 (5 bases). Deletions cut 3 bases from V and 0 bases from J, with 9 bases between. CDR3 size: 14 residues. Germline values: CDR1 SGDLS, CDR2 YYNGEE. The CDR3 loop is CASSGGASNYGYTF. The CDR3, as DNA: TGTGCCAGCAGCGGAGGGGCCTCTAACTATGGCTACACCTTC.

For this clone: Just one base apart from a much larger clone, this may be a read error. V and J are TRBV5-6 and TRBJ1-5; possibly TRBD1 for D (5 bases). The ends were cut back, 2 bases at V and 2 bases at J, with 5 bases in the middle. Germline CDR1 reads SGHDT; CDR2 reads YYEEEE. This CDR3 contains 13 residues. In nucleotides, the CDR3 is TGTGCCAGCAGCTTCAGGGGCAATCAGCCCCAGCATTTT. It is translated as CASSFRGNQPQHF.

V usage is TRBV2 and J usage is TRBJ2-7; D assignment may be TRBD1 or TRBD2 (5 bases each). The germline CDR1 and CDR2 sequences are SNHLY and FYNNEI. This CDR3 is built from 15 residues. V dropped 9 bases and J dropped 6 bases, with 24 bases sitting between them. This CDR3 reads CASKRASYEGPEQYF. The CDR3 DNA reads as TGTGCCAGTAAGAGGGCCAGCTATGAGGGACCCGAGCAGTACTTC.

Details on this clone: Other nucleotide sequences from this sample produce the same CDR3. The rearrangement uses TRBV30 and TRBJ1-3; D unresolved. Germline lookup yields CDR1 GTSNPN and CDR2 SVGIG (reference sequence). Trimming took off 1 base at V and 5 bases at J, with 3 bases between the two ends. The length of the CDR3 is 11 residues. This chain's CDR3 is CAWSARNTIYF. For the CDR3, the DNA is TGTGCCTGGAGTGCCCGAAACACCATATATTTT. Filled out from reference TRBV30 and TRBJ1-3, the complete variable domain reads SQTIHQWPATLVQPVGSPLSLECTVEGTSNPNLYWYRQAAGRGLQLLFYSVGIGQISSEVPQNLSASRPQDRQFILSSKKLLLSDSGFYLCAWSARNTIYFGEGSWLTVV.

This chain joins TRBV27 and TRBJ1-3; D is perhaps TRBD1 (6 bases). Germline lookup yields CDR1 MNHEY and CDR2 SMNVEV (reference sequence). The CDR3 contains 19 residues. Trimming shortened V by 5 bases and J by 0 bases, and 23 bases separated the two germline ends. This CDR3 is CASSPLDDRSGDSGNTIYF. CDR3 coding DNA: TGTGCCAGCAGTCCGCTCGATGACAGGTCGGGAGACTCTGGAAACACCATATATTTT.

The rearrangement uses TRBV27 and TRBJ2-3, with D possibly being TRBD1 (5 bases). Trimming pared 3 bases from V and 10 bases from J, leaving 11 bases between. The CDR3 length is 12 residues. Germline CDR1 is MNHEY and CDR2 is SMNVEV (reference sequence). This CDR3 reads CASSFRQSAQYF. CDR3 in DNA: TGTGCCAGCAGTTTCCGACAGAGTGCGCAGTATTTT.

J is TRBJ2-7 and V is TRBV3-1 (or the pseudogene TRBV3-2); 9 bases fit TRBD1. This CDR3 contains 16 residues. The J segment lost 1 base and the V segment lost 5 bases, leaving 9 bases of the junction unmatched. The germline CDR1 and CDR2 sequences are LGHDT and YNNKEL (reference sequence). This chain's CDR3 is CASSTPRDRESYEQYF. Written as DNA, the CDR3 is TGTGCCAGCAGCACTCCCCGGGACAGGGAGTCCTACGAGCAGTACTTC.

This chain joins TRBV28 and TRBJ1-6; 12 nucleotides line up with TRBD1. The germline V gene has CDR1 MDHEN and CDR2 SYDVKM. Trimming removed 6 bases from V and 11 bases from J; junction bases left unmatched: 17. The CDR3 runs 18 residues. This CDR3 is CASRIGTGGFNLRPPLHF. CDR3 DNA sequence: TGTGCCAGCAGAATCGGGACAGGGGGCTTTAACCTGCGGCCACCCCTCCACTTT.

This sequence joins TRBV4-3 and TRBJ1-5, with D hard to call. The germline gives CDR1 LGHNA, CDR2 YSLEER. The ends were cut back, 0 bases at V and 5 bases at J, with 8 bases in the middle. This CDR3 is built from 14 residues. The CDR3 sequence is CASSQEGTDQPQHF. The CDR3 DNA is TGCGCCAGCAGCCAAGAGGGAACAGATCAGCCCCAGCATTTT.

The table lists this clone with a count of one. The chain has TRBV5-4 and TRBJ1-2, with D uncertain. Per the germline V gene, CDR1 is SGHNT and CDR2 is YYREEE (reference sequence). Deletions cut 4 bases from V and 3 bases from J, with 13 bases between. This CDR3 is 14 amino acids long. CDR3 sequence (DNA): TGTGCCAGCAGCGCGAGGGCAAAGCACTATGGCTACACCTTC. As protein: CASSARAKHYGYTF.

This clone showed up just once. This sequence joins TRBV9 and TRBJ2-1; 8 bases are a match to TRBD2. The CDR3 is 16 amino acids. Germline values: CDR1 SGDLS, CDR2 YYNGEE. Trimming cost V 0 bases and J 5 bases; bases outside gene matches: 7. CDR3 protein: CASSVENGRAHNEQFF. The CDR3 region has the DNA TGTGCCAGCAGCGTAGAGAACGGGAGGGCCCACAATGAGCAGTTCTTC. Drawing the rest from reference TRBV9 and TRBJ2-1, the complete variable domain is DSGVTQTPKHLITATGQRVTLRCSPRSGDLSVYWYQQSLDQGLQFLIQYYNGEERAKGNILERFSAQQFPDLHSELNLSSLELGDSALYFCASSVENGRAHNEQFFGPGTRLTVL.

V is TRBV29-1 and J is TRBJ2-3; 7 positions match TRBD1. Germline assignment: CDR1 SQVTM and CDR2 ANQGSEA. The CDR3 loop spans 16 amino acids. The junction had 13 bases not matched to a gene; V was cut back by 3 bases and J by 4 bases. The chain's CDR3 is CSVDPGQNRSPDTQYF. The DNA for the CDR3 is TGCAGCGTTGACCCGGGACAGAATCGTTCCCCAGATACGCAGTATTTT.